These 20 T cell receptor beta chains originate from one sample sequenced in a study of monozygotic twins with inflammatory bowel disease. TCRdb re-called the 5' RACE reads; one entry per CDR3 protein, DNA not given. This sample's clone table lists around 450,000 distinct CDR3 sequences. Sequences were obtained from blood. These receptors originate from a human donor with ulcerative colitis or Crohn's disease, or a healthy co-twin of an affected twin (not recorded which).

The CDR3 is CSAPGTRGKVAEAFF. This rearrangement joins TRBV20-1 to TRBJ1-1; TCRdb names TRBD1, which stays unverified in the absence of DNA. The CDR3 is 15 amino acids. Per the germline V gene, CDR1 is DFQATT and CDR2 is SNEGSKA (reference sequence).

The chain carries TRBV29-1 and TRBJ2-2; the TRBD1 assignment by TCRdb is unverifiable without DNA. This CDR3 region has 16 residues. Germline V lookup: CDR1 SQVTM, CDR2 ANQGSEA. CDR3 residues: CSVEEADRLNTGELFF.

The chain employs TRBV13 and TRBJ2-1; no DNA is available, so the TRBD2 call from TCRdb remains unchecked. The CDR3 extends over 15 amino acids. CDR1 and CDR2 (germline): PRHDT, FYEKMQ (reference sequence). CDR3: CASSSGTSGTGEQFF.

This chain links TRBV10-3 with TRBJ2-3; TCRdb lists TRBD2, though no DNA is available to test this call. The CDR3 spans 15 residues. Germline lookup yields CDR1 ENHRY and CDR2 SYGVKD. CDR3 loop: CAINPFSGGADTQYF.

V usage is TRBV27 and J usage is TRBJ1-2; TCRdb names TRBD1, which stays unverified in the absence of DNA. The CDR3 length is 15 residues. Germline V lookup: CDR1 MNHEY, CDR2 SMNVEV (reference sequence). The CDR3 protein is CASSPGGLRDYGYTF.

The J gene is TRBJ1-1, the V gene TRBV29-1; absent DNA, TCRdb's TRBD1 call cannot be checked. CDR3 size: 14 residues. Germline CDR1 reads SQVTM; CDR2 reads ANQGSEA. CDR3 region: CSVEGGPDVTEAFF.

The genes are TRBV7-6 and TRBJ2-5. CDR1 and CDR2 (germline): SGHVS, FNYEAQ. The CDR3 is 13 residues long. CDR3: CASSLETWETQYF.

This chain connects TRBV12-5 to TRBJ2-1; absent DNA, TCRdb's TRBD2 call cannot be checked. This CDR3 spans 17 amino acids. Germline CDR1 is LGHNT and CDR2 is FRNRAP. CDR3 amino acids: CASGLYKGEVPYNEQFF.

J is TRBJ2-3 and V is TRBV18; the TCRdb call, TRBD1, lacks DNA for checking. This CDR3 spans 16 amino acids. Looked up from germline, CDR1 is KGHSH and CDR2 is LQKENI. The CDR3 sequence: CASSPGLSGGLDTQYF.

The CDR3 spells CATGSGQNNQPQHF. The chain uses TRBV15 and TRBJ1-5; TCRdb returns TRBD1, unconfirmable since there is no DNA. The CDR3 covers 14 residues. Germline assignment: CDR1 LNHNV and CDR2 YYDKDF (reference sequence).

The CDR3 here is CSAVTSGGYNEQFF. J is TRBJ2-1 and V is TRBV20-1; TCRdb reports TRBD2, a call that lacks DNA to check it against. The CDR3 runs to 14 residues. Germline V gene lookup returns CDR1 DFQATT and CDR2 SNEGSKA (reference sequence).

The genes are TRBV3-1 and TRBJ1-5; TCRdb proposes TRBD1, but this gene call is untestable without DNA. From germline, CDR1 is LGHDT and CDR2 YNNKEL (reference sequence). This CDR3 is built from 16 residues. CDR3 sequence: CASSQSSGGGGQPQHF.

The rearrangement uses TRBV27 and TRBJ1-1; without DNA, the TCRdb call of TRBD1 cannot be checked. Germline V gene sequence: CDR1 MNHEY, CDR2 SMNVEV (reference sequence). This CDR3 region has 15 residues. The CDR3 here is CASGPLGVGNTEAFF.

The gene calls are TRBV7-2 and TRBJ2-1; TCRdb's assignment of TRBD2 cannot be checked, as there is no DNA. CDR1 and CDR2 from the germline V gene are SGHTA and FQGNSA. The CDR3 covers 16 residues. CDR3 amino acids: CASSVVSGRAANEQFF.

Here the CDR3 reads CASSSGTGMAGANVLTF. The chain couples TRBV5-5 to TRBJ2-6; the TCRdb D gene call, TRBD1, has no DNA to confirm it. This CDR3 contains 17 residues. Germline V gene lookup returns CDR1 SGHKS and CDR2 YYEKEE (reference sequence).

V is TRBV4-1 and J is TRBJ2-7; without DNA, the TCRdb call of TRBD1 cannot be checked. The CDR3 has 16 amino acids. Germline V lookup: CDR1 MGHRA, CDR2 YSYEKL. This CDR3 is CASSQGPGGASYEQYF.

V gene TRBV15 combines with J gene TRBJ2-3; absent DNA, TCRdb's TRBD2 call cannot be checked. This CDR3 has 15 residues. Looked up from germline, CDR1 is LNHNV and CDR2 is YYDKDF (reference sequence). CDR3 loop: CATSRAASGKDTQYF.

The gene calls are TRBV5-1 and TRBJ2-1; TCRdb outputs TRBD1, but without DNA this stays unchecked. The CDR3 is 15 amino acids. The germline CDR1 and CDR2 sequences are SGHRS and YFSETQ. The CDR3 here is CASSLVEGDYNEQFF.

The rearrangement links TRBV7-9 to TRBJ2-5; checking the TCRdb D call of TRBD1 is not possible without DNA. CDR3 length equals 16 residues. Germline assignment: CDR1 SEHNR and CDR2 FQNEAQ (reference sequence). Here the CDR3 reads CASSFLPGTAQETQYF.

The CDR3 spells CASSLVAGDGELFF. V and J are TRBV5-6 and TRBJ2-2; TCRdb picks TRBD1, but there is no DNA to check that call. Germline V gene lookup returns CDR1 SGHDT and CDR2 YYEEEE. CDR3 length: 14 residues.